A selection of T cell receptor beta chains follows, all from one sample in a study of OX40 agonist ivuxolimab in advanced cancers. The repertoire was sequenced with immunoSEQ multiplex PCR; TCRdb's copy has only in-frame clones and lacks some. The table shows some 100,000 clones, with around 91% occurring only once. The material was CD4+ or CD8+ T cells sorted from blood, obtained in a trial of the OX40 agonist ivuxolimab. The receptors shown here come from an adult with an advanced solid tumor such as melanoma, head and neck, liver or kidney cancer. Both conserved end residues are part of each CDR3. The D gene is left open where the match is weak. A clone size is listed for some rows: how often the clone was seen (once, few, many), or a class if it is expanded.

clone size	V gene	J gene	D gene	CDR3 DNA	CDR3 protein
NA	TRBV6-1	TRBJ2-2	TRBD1	TGTGCCAGCAGTGAATTTGGACAGGGTCTGACCGGGGAGCTGTTTTTT	CASSEFGQGLTGELFF
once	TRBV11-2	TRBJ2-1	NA	TGTGCCAGCAGCTTTGCGAGGCCCTACAATGAGCAGTTCTTC	CASSFARPYNEQFF
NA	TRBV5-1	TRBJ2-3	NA	TGCGCCAGCGCTGTTAGCGGAATCCCCACAGATACGCAGTATTTT	CASAVSGIPTDTQYF
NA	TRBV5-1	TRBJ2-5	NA	TGCGCCAGCAGCTTGGTGGGGGTGAAAGAGACCCAGTACTTC	CASSLVGVKETQYF
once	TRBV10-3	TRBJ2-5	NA	TGTGCCATCAGTGAGCCCGGTGGAGCAGGAGAGACCCAGTACTTC	CAISEPGGAGETQYF
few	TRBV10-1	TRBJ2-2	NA	TGCGCCAGCAGTGAAACACAGGGTCCCGGGGAGCTGTTTTTT	CASSETQGPGELFF
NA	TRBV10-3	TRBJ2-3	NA	TGTGCCATCAGTGAGTCCAGGCGGACTAGCACAGATACGCAGTATTTT	CAISESRRTSTDTQYF
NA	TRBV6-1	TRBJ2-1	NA	TGTGCCAGCAGTGAAGTCGCAAAGAGCAATGAGCAGTTCTTC	CASSEVAKSNEQFF
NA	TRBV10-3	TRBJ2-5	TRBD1	TGTGCCATCAGTGCAGGGACAGGGACGGAGACCCAGTACTTC	CAISAGTGTETQYF
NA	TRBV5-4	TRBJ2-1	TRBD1	TGTGCCAGCAGCTTCCGGGACAGGGGGACTCGTGAGCAGTTCTTC	CASSFRDRGTREQFF
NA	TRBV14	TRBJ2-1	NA	TGTGCCAGCAGCCAGGGGCAGGGTCGGAGAAATGAGCAGTTCTTC	CASSQGQGRRNEQFF
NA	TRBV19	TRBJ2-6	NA	TGTGCCAGTAGTTCCGACGGTGGCTCTGGGGCCAACGTCCTGACTTTC	CASSSDGGSGANVLTF
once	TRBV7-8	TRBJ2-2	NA	TGTGCCAGCAGCACCCAGCAGGCCCTCGGGGAGCTGTTTTTT	CASSTQQALGELFF